The 6 T cell receptor beta chains in this list originate from one sample, sequenced in a study of cytomegalovirus exposure and HLA in healthy donors. The PCR contained 60 Vbeta and 13 Jbeta primers. Clones were read by immunoSEQ multiplex PCR, and TCRdb kept only the in-frame ones, dropping some. The sample includes some 200,000 clones, over 70% of them seen just once. The sample taken for sequencing was PBMCs. These TCRs come from a woman aged 25 to 39 in good health and CMV-seronegative.

The chain has TRBV7-2 and TRBJ1-1; D possibly corresponds to TRBD1 (5 bases). Germline CDR1 and CDR2: SGHTA and FQGNSA. The CDR3 runs 15 residues. V dropped 1 base and J dropped 4 bases, with 13 bases sitting between them. The DNA of the CDR3 is TGTGCCAGCAGCTTAGTAGCGGGGCTGGGCACTGAAGCTTTCTTT. This translates into CASSLVAGLGTEAFF.

The V call is TRBV5-5, the J call TRBJ1-2; D remains unclear. Germline V lookup: CDR1 SGHKS, CDR2 YYEKEE (reference sequence). The CDR3 totals 15 residues. The ends were cut back, 0 bases at V and 8 bases at J, with 17 bases in the middle. The CDR3 region is CASSLGSHTGVGYTF. Here the CDR3 DNA reads TGTGCCAGCAGCTTGGGCAGCCACACCGGGGTCGGCTACACCTTC.

The chain recombines TRBV28 with TRBJ2-1, with 13 bases matching TRBD2. The V gene end was trimmed by 6 bases and the J gene end by 8 bases; junction bases not matched to a gene: 7. Germline lookup yields CDR1 MDHEN and CDR2 SYDVKM. The CDR3 is 15 amino acids. DNA of the CDR3: TGTGCCAGCAGCTTACTAGCGGGGGGGCCATATGAGCAGTTCTTC. Its translation: CASSLLAGGPYEQFF.

V usage is TRBV9 and J usage is TRBJ1-4; D not certain. Germline V gene data show CDR1 as SGDLS and CDR2 as YYNGEE. This CDR3 comprises 14 residues. V shed 3 bases and J shed 4 bases, with 10 bases lying between them. CDR3 loop: CASSATQNNEKLFF. CDR3 nucleotides: TGTGCCAGCAGCGCTACACAGAATAATGAAAAACTGTTTTTT.

This sequence joins TRBV5-1 and TRBJ2-7; D is ambiguous. The CDR3 sequence is 13 residues long. The ends were cut back, 5 bases at V and 3 bases at J, with 12 bases in the middle. From germline, CDR1 is SGHRS and CDR2 YFSETQ. CDR3 DNA: TGCGCCAGCAGTTCTGTACCGGGCTACGAGCAGTACTTC. It yields the protein CASSSVPGYEQYF.

This clone turned up a few times. No DNA is shown, since the ends of the CDR3 on it are uncertain; the CDR3 is the one TCRdb lists. The chain couples TRBV5-1 to TRBJ1-1; the table's D call TRBD1 went unverified against the DNA. CDR1 is SGHRS and CDR2 is YFSETQ in the germline V gene. With termini counted, the CDR3 has 11 amino acids. The CDR3 loop is CASSVGQGSFF.